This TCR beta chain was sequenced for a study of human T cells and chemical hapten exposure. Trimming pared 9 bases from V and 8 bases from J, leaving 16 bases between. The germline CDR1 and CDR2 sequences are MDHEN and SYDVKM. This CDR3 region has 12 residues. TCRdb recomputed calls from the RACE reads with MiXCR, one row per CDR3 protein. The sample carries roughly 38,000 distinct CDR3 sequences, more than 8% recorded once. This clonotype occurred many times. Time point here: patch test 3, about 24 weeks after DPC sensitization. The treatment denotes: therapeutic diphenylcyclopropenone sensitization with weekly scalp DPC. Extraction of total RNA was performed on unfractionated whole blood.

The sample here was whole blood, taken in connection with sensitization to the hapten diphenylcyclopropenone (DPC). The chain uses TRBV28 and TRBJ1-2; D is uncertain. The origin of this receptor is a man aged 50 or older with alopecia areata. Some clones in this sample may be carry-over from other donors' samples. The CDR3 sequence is CASTPMGKGYTF. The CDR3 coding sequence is TGTGCCAGTACTCCGATGGGGAAGGGCTACACCTTC.